This TCR beta chain emerged from a study of cytomegalovirus exposure and HLA in healthy donors. The CDR3 totals 12 residues. Trimming pared 3 bases from V and 7 bases from J, leaving 9 bases between. Germline CDR1 MRHNA, CDR2 SNTAGT. Use of 60 Vbeta and 13 Jbeta primers characterized the PCR. Only in-frame clones appear in the TCRdb table, and some are missing; sequencing was by immunoSEQ multiplex PCR. The table lists 83,000 or so clones, 70% to 80% of them singletons. This TCR came from a woman aged 35 to 49 in good health and CMV-seropositive. V usage is TRBV6-4 and J usage is TRBJ1-1; D is possibly TRBD1 (5 bases). Sequences were obtained from PBMCs. CDR3 in DNA: TGTGCCAGCAGTGAGGACACCGATGAAGCTTTCTTT. Protein: CASSEDTDEAFF.